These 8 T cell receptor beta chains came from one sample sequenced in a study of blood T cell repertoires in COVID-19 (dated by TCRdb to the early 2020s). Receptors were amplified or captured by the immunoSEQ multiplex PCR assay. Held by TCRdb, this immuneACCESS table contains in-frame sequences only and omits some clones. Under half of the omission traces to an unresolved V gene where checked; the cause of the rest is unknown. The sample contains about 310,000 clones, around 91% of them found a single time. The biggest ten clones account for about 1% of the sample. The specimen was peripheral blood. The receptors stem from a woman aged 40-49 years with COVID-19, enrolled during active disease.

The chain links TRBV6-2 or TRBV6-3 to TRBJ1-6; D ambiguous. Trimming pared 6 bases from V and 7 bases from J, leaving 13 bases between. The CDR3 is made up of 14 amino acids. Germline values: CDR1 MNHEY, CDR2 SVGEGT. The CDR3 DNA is TGTGCCAGCAGCCTCCCAGGAGGAAATTCACCCCTCCACTTT. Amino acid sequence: CASSLPGGNSPLHF.

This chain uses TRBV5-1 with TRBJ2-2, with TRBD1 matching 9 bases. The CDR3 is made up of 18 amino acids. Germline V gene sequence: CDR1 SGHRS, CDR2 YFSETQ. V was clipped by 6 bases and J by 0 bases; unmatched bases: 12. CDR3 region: CASNHRGQTFANTGELFF. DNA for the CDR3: TGCGCCAGCAACCACAGGGGGCAAACCTTCGCGAACACCGGGGAGCTGTTTTTT.

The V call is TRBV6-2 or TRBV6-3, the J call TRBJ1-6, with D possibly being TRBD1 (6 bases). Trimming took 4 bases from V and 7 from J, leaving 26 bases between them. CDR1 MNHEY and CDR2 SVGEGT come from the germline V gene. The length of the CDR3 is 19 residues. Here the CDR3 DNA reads TGTGCCAGCAGTTCCGTTATCCGACAGGCAAGGGCCGGGAATTCACCCCTCCACTTT. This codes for CASSSVIRQARAGNSPLHF.

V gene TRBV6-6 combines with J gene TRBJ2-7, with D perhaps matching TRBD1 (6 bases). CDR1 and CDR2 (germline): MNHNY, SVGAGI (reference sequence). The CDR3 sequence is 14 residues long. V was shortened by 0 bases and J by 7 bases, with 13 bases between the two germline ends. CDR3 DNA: TGTGCCAGCAGTTACTCGGAAACAGGGAAAGAGCAGTACTTC. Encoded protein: CASSYSETGKEQYF.

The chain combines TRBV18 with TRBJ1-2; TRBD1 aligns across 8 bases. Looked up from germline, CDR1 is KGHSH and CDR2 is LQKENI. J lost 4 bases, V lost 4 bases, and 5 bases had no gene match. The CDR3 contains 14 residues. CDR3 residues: CASSLTGGFYGYTF. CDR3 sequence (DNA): TGTGCCAGCTCACTTACAGGGGGATTCTATGGCTACACCTTC.

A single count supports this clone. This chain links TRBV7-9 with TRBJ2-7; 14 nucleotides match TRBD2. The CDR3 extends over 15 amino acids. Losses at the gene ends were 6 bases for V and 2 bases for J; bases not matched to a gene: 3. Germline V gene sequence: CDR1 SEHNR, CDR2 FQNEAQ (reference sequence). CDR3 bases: TGTGCCAGCAGGACGACTAGCGGGAGGGCCTACGAGCAGTACTTC. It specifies CASRTTSGRAYEQYF.

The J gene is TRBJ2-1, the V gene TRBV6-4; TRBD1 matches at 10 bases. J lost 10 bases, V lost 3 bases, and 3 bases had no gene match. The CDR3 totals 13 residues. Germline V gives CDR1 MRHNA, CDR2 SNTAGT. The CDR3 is CASSERTGGEQFF. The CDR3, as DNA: TGTGCCAGCAGTGAGAGGACAGGGGGGGAGCAGTTCTTC.

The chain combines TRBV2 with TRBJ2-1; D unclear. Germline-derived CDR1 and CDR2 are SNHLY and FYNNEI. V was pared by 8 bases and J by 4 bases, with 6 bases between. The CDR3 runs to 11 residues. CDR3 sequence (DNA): TGTGCCAGCCGAGAATACAATGAGCAGTTCTTC. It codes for CASREYNEQFF.